What follows is one T cell receptor (beta chain) and its context. The target antigen is unknown. This entry belongs to a study of beta chain features in type 1 diabetes. Expressed TCRB transcripts got sequenced, as all isolated RNA was reverse transcribed. Read counts averaged around 4 million for samples of naive, central memory and regulatory T cells. Repertoires were generated with immunoSEQ multiplex PCR, while TCRdb's copy carries only in-frame clones and drops some. The data hold a few hundred thousand clones, with roughly a tenth observed a single time. Whole-study results and caveats: Sequencing from cDNA could over-represent high-TCR-expressing cells. Insertion counts at VDJ junctions were lower in type 1 diabetes patients, who also showed more deletions there.

The CDR3 contains 15 residues. The germline CDR1 and CDR2 sequences are MNHNS and SASEGT. Between the trimmed V and J ends, which lost 2 bases and 3 bases, there was a span of 11 bases. Sequenced: central memory CD4+ T cells from blood. The TCR originated in a man aged 18-30 years in good health. The rearrangement uses TRBV6-1 and TRBJ2-1; D unclear. CDR3 coding DNA: TGTGCCAGCAGTGAACCAGGAGCCCTCTACAATGAGCAGTTCTTC. This gives the protein CASSEPGALYNEQFF.